Each of the 27 T cell receptor beta chains below was sequenced from the same sample in a study of read filtering for tumor transcriptome and immune sequencing. This library used approximately 0.4 ug RNA and molecular barcoded adaptors spanning alpha/delta and beta/gamma chains. Using its own MiXCR run on the reads, TCRdb lists one record per CDR3 protein. The data show approximately 50,000 distinct CDR3 sequences, approximately 22% seen once. Sequencing input: a population of CD138-negative cells sorted from bone marrow. The receptors were sampled from a donor aged 40 or older with multiple myeloma.

This clonotype has a count of ten or more. The chain links TRBV5-1 to TRBJ2-1; 15 nucleotides match TRBD2. With 5 bases clipped from V and 4 bases from J, the junction kept 1 base outside the gene matches. CDR1 SGHRS and CDR2 YFSETQ come from the germline V gene. This CDR3 region has 15 residues. CDR3 nucleotides: TGCGCCAGCAGGGGACTAGCGGGGGGATACAATGAGCAGTTCTTC. Translation gives CASRGLAGGYNEQFF.

This chain uses TRBV20-1 with TRBJ2-2; 15 nucleotides align to TRBD2. The CDR3 covers 19 residues. CDR1 and CDR2 from the germline V gene are DFQATT and SNEGSKA (reference sequence). Trimming removed 6 bases from V and 6 bases from J; junction bases left unmatched: 17. CDR3 loop: CSANPGLAGGLSNAGELFF. As DNA, the CDR3 is TGCAGTGCCAACCCGGGACTAGCGGGGGGACTCTCTAACGCCGGGGAGCTGTTTTTT.

This clonotype was detected many times. This chain connects TRBV11-2 to TRBJ2-7; D is undetermined. The germline CDR1 and CDR2 sequences are SGHAT and FQNNGV. Between the trimmed V and J ends, which lost 5 bases and 4 bases, there was a span of 9 bases. This CDR3 is built from 12 residues. The CDR3 DNA reads TGTGCCAGCAGCCCCAGTGGTTACGAGCAGTACTTC. Translating gives CASSPSGYEQYF.

This clonotype turned up a few times. The genes are TRBV28 and TRBJ2-5; possibly TRBD2 for D (5 bases). The ends were cut back, 3 bases at V and 3 bases at J, with 11 bases in the middle. In germline, CDR1 is MDHEN, CDR2 SYDVKM. There are 14 residues in the CDR3. Here the CDR3 DNA reads TGTGCCAGCAGTTTTCTTTCTAGCAAAGAGACCCAGTACTTC. It is translated as CASSFLSSKETQYF.

This clonotype has a count of ten or more. The V and J genes are TRBV15 and TRBJ2-1, with TRBD2 matching 11 bases. Germline V gene data show CDR1 as LNHNV and CDR2 as YYDKDF (reference sequence). This CDR3 has 17 amino acids. V gave up 3 bases and J gave up 4 bases; unmatched junction bases: 8. The CDR3 protein is CATSSRLAGLLYNEQFF. CDR3 nucleotides: TGTGCCACCAGCAGTCGACTAGCGGGGCTCTTATACAATGAGCAGTTCTTC.

This clonotype was detected ten times or more. The gene calls are TRBV6-2 or TRBV6-3 and TRBJ2-5; D tentatively reads TRBD1 or TRBD2 (5 bases each). Germline V gene sequence: CDR1 MNHEY, CDR2 SVGEGT. This CDR3 has 14 amino acids. V dropped 5 bases and J dropped 5 bases, with 15 bases sitting between them. The CDR3 DNA is TGTGCCAGCAGTGATCCAAGGGGACGGGAGACCCAGTACTTC. It yields the protein CASSDPRGRETQYF.

This clonotype was picked up many times. This chain links TRBV7-9 with TRBJ2-7; 7 bases are shared with TRBD1. Germline V lookup: CDR1 SEHNR, CDR2 FQNEAQ (reference sequence). V dropped 8 bases and J dropped 4; count of bases not matched to a gene: 29. This CDR3 has 20 residues. This chain's CDR3 is CASSSSRSQGTSAITYEQYF. The CDR3 bases are TGTGCCAGCTCATCTTCTAGGTCACAGGGGACGTCTGCTATTACGTACGAGCAGTACTTC. Variable domain in full (rest from reference TRBV7-9 and TRBJ2-7): DTGVSQNPRHKITKRGQNVTFRCDPISEHNRLYWYRQTLGQGPEFLTYFQNEAQLEKSRLLSDRFSAERPKGSFSTLEIQRTEQGDSAMYLCASSSSRSQGTSAITYEQYFGPGTRLTVT.

This clonotype was recorded at least ten times. This rearrangement joins TRBV7-6 to TRBJ2-7; D possibly corresponds to TRBD2 (6 bases). Germline V gene lookup returns CDR1 SGHVS and CDR2 FNYEAQ. The CDR3 has 18 amino acids. V lost 1 base and J 0 bases, leaving 19 bases between the germline ends. CDR3 amino acids: CASSLVGRGSMGSYEQYF. The CDR3, as DNA: TGTGCCAGCAGCTTAGTTGGGCGGGGATCAATGGGCTCCTACGAGCAGTACTTC.

The chain uses TRBV4-2 and TRBJ1-4, with 8 bases identical to TRBD1. The J segment lost 8 bases and the V segment lost 4 bases, leaving 6 bases of the junction unmatched. The CDR3 sequence is 14 residues long. Germline V gene lookup returns CDR1 LGHNA and CDR2 YNFKEQ. This chain's CDR3 is CASSLGQGREKLFF. CDR3 DNA sequence: TGTGCCAGCAGCCTCGGACAGGGTCGAGAAAAACTGTTTTTT.

The gene calls are TRBV28 and TRBJ1-5, with D possibly matching TRBD1 (5 bases). The CDR3 runs to 14 residues. Germline loops: CDR1 MDHEN, CDR2 SYDVKM. Deletions cut 5 bases from V and 1 base from J, with 9 bases between. CDR3 nucleotides: TGTGCCAGCAGTACCGGGGCAAGCAATCAGCCCCAGCATTTT. Its protein product is CASSTGASNQPQHF.

This clonotype was seen at least ten times. This CDR3 reads CASRKTLRGTEAFF. The DNA of the CDR3 is TGTGCCAGCAGGAAGACCCTTAGGGGGACTGAAGCTTTCTTT. The chain recombines TRBV6-5 with TRBJ1-1; weak D call: TRBD1 (6 bases). The length of the CDR3 is 14 residues. Germline loops: CDR1 MNHEY, CDR2 SVGAGI. With 6 bases removed from V and 5 bases from J, the gap between germline ends came to 16 bases.

This clonotype was observed many times. This sequence joins TRBV9 and TRBJ1-1, with a possible D match to TRBD1 (5 bases). Germline CDR1 SGDLS, CDR2 YYNGEE. The CDR3 contains 15 residues. V lost 0 bases and J lost 6, with 15 bases in between. CDR3 nucleotide sequence: TGTGCCAGCAGCGTAGTTGAGGGGAGGGCGGCTGAAGCTTTCTTT. It is translated as CASSVVEGRAAEAFF.

J is TRBJ2-7 and V is TRBV2, with D perhaps TRBD1 (5 bases). This CDR3 is built from 14 residues. V was pared by 4 bases and J by 2 bases, with 12 bases between. Looked up from germline, CDR1 is SNHLY and CDR2 is FYNNEI. The CDR3, as DNA: TGTGCCAGCAGTGTGACAGAGGCCCCCTACGAGCAGTACTTC. It specifies CASSVTEAPYEQYF.

The genes are TRBV28 and TRBJ2-7; 10 bases line up with TRBD1. Trimming removed 7 bases from V and 2 bases from J; junction bases left unmatched: 8. The CDR3 has 15 residues. Germline V gene sequence: CDR1 MDHEN, CDR2 SYDVKM. Written as DNA, the CDR3 is TGTGCCAGCACCCTAGGGACAGGGGTTGCCTACGAGCAGTACTTC. This translates into CASTLGTGVAYEQYF.

This clonotype is medium-sized. V usage is TRBV18 and J usage is TRBJ2-1; D is unclear. With 4 bases removed from V and 4 bases from J, the gap between germline ends came to 8 bases. The CDR3 spans 13 residues. Per the germline V gene, CDR1 is KGHSH and CDR2 is LQKENI. The CDR3 here is CASSQSTYNEQFF. CDR3 DNA: TGTGCCAGCTCACAGTCTACGTACAATGAGCAGTTCTTC.

This clonotype was recorded once. The chain joins TRBV29-1 to TRBJ2-6, with TRBD1 identical over 9 bases. From germline, CDR1 is SQVTM and CDR2 ANQGSEA. Unmatched junction bases numbered 1, after V lost 4 bases and J lost 0 bases. The CDR3 spans 15 residues. The chain's CDR3 is CSVGGQGSGANVLTF. For the CDR3, the DNA is TGCAGCGTTGGGGGACAGGGCTCTGGGGCCAACGTCCTGACTTTC.

There are many counts of this clonotype. This sequence joins TRBV7-2 and TRBJ1-6; D possibly corresponds to TRBD1 (5 bases). The germline V gene has CDR1 SGHTA and CDR2 FQGNSA. With 1 base removed from V and 7 bases from J, the gap between germline ends came to 14 bases. This CDR3 comprises 16 residues. The CDR3 reads CASSLGWDRPNSPLHF. As DNA, the CDR3 is TGTGCCAGCAGCTTAGGGTGGGACCGACCCAATTCACCCCTCCACTTT.

This clonotype has ten or more counts. The gene calls are TRBV29-1 and TRBJ2-6; 8 bases align to TRBD2. J was trimmed by 2 bases and V by 6 bases; bases with no gene match: 12. This CDR3 has 17 amino acids. CDR1 SQVTM and CDR2 ANQGSEA come from the germline V gene. The CDR3 sequence: CSVTAGGAVTGANVLTF. For the CDR3, the DNA is TGCAGCGTCACCGCGGGGGGCGCAGTGACTGGGGCCAACGTCCTGACTTTC.

The V and J genes are TRBV20-1 and TRBJ1-1, with D hard to call. V gave up 3 bases and J gave up 11 bases, with 19 bases separating them. The V gene's germline CDR1 is DFQATT and CDR2 SNEGSKA (reference sequence). The CDR3 sequence is 13 residues long. The CDR3 coding sequence is TGCAGTGCTAGTTCCAACCCCCCCCCCGGGGCTTTCTTT. This sequence encodes CSASSNPPPGAFF.

This clonotype was recorded many times. The J gene is TRBJ2-3, the V gene TRBV12-3 or TRBV12-4; D gene ambiguous. The CDR3 is made up of 15 amino acids. V lost 1 base, J lost 4 bases, and 12 bases lay in between. The CDR3 reads CASSLGPPGADTQYF. The CDR3 DNA is TGTGCCAGCAGTTTAGGACCCCCCGGTGCAGATACGCAGTATTTT.

CDR3 sequence: CASSFQGQETQYF. The CDR3 nucleotides are TGTGCCAGCAGCTTCCAGGGGCAAGAGACCCAGTACTTC. V is TRBV7-9 and J is TRBJ2-5, with D tentatively TRBD1 (6 bases). CDR1 and CDR2 (germline): SEHNR, FQNEAQ (reference sequence). The CDR3 covers 13 residues. V was clipped by 3 bases and J by 2 bases, with 7 bases between them.

This clonotype showed up many times. This chain joins TRBV28 and TRBJ2-1, with D maybe TRBD1 (6 bases). The ends were cut back, 6 bases at V and 3 bases at J, with 21 bases in the middle. The CDR3 is made up of 17 amino acids. Germline loops: CDR1 MDHEN, CDR2 SYDVKM. The CDR3 sequence is CASRSGTGTGIYNEQFF. The CDR3 coding sequence is TGTGCCAGCAGATCAGGTACCGGTACAGGGATCTACAATGAGCAGTTCTTC.

This clonotype is labeled as medium-sized. V is TRBV11-3 and J is TRBJ2-1, with D hard to call. The CDR3 spans 11 residues. V lost 4 bases and J 10 bases, leaving 8 bases between the germline ends. CDR1 SGHNT and CDR2 YENEEA come from the germline V gene. The CDR3 bases are TGTGCCAGCAGCTCAGTACTGGAGCAGTTCTTC. It encodes CASSSVLEQFF.

In its sample, this clonotype was seen many times. The chain recombines TRBV6-5 with TRBJ2-1; 10 bases fit TRBD2. CDR3 length: 16 residues. V lost 7 bases and J lost 4; bases outside the gene matches: 10. Germline V gene sequence: CDR1 MNHEY, CDR2 SVGAGI. CDR3 residues: CASTLRWTSGYNEQFF. The CDR3 DNA follows: TGTGCCAGCACCCTAAGATGGACTAGCGGATACAATGAGCAGTTCTTC.

Ten or more counts support this clonotype. CDR3 sequence: CASSLGLAGGGELFF. CDR3 nucleotide sequence: TGTGCCAGCAGCTTAGGACTAGCGGGAGGCGGGGAGCTGTTTTTT. V and J are TRBV9 and TRBJ2-2; 14 bases map to TRBD2. Germline lookup yields CDR1 SGDLS and CDR2 YYNGEE. J lost 7 bases, V lost 4 bases, and 3 bases had no gene match. This CDR3 region has 15 residues.

J is TRBJ2-1 and V is TRBV7-8; D might be TRBD2 (5 bases). There are 17 residues in the CDR3. Trimming removed 1 base from V and 8 bases from J, with 21 bases in between. Germline V gene sequence: CDR1 SGHVS, CDR2 FQNEAQ. Here the CDR3 reads CASSLVQPGLRNYEQFF. CDR3 nucleotides: TGTGCCAGCAGCTTAGTTCAGCCGGGATTACGGAACTATGAGCAGTTCTTC. Full variable domain (missing parts from reference TRBV7-8 and TRBJ2-1): GAGVSQSPRYKVAKRGQDVALRCDPISGHVSLFWYQQALGQGPEFLTYFQNEAQLDKSGLPSDRFFAERPEGSVSTLKIQRTQQEDSAVYLCASSLVQPGLRNYEQFFGPGTRLTVL.

This chain connects TRBV6-5 to TRBJ2-7, with 7 bases that match TRBD2. V was clipped by 5 bases and J by 2 bases; unmatched bases: 9. CDR3 length: 15 residues. Germline V gene sequence: CDR1 MNHEY, CDR2 SVGAGI. In DNA form, the CDR3 reads TGTGCCAGCAGTCCCGGGAGGCTAGCGGCCTACGAGCAGTACTTC. This encodes CASSPGRLAAYEQYF.